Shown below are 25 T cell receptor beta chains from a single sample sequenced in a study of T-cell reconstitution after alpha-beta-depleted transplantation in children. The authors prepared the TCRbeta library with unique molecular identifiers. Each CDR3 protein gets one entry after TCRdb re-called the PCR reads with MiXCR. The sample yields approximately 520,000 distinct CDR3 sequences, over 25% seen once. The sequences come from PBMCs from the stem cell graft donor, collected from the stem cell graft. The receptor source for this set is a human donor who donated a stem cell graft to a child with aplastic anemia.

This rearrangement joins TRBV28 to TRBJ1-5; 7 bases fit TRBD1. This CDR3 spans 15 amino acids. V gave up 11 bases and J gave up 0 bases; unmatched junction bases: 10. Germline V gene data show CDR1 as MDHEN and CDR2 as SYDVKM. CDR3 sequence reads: CAGAGQPYSNQPQHF. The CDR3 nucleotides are TGTGCCGGGGCGGGACAGCCGTATAGCAATCAGCCCCAGCATTTT.

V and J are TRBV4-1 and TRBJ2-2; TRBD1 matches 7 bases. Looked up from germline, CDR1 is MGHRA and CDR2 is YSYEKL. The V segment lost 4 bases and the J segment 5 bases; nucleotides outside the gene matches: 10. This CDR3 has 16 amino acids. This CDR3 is CASSLSIDRVTGELFF. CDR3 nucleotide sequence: TGCGCCAGCAGCCTAAGTATCGACAGGGTGACCGGGGAGCTGTTTTTT.

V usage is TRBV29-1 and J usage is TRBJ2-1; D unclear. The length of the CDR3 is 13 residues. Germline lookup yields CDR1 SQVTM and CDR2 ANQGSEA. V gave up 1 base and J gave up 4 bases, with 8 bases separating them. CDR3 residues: CSVEGPTYNEQFF. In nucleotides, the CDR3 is TGCAGCGTTGAAGGCCCGACTTACAATGAGCAGTTCTTC.

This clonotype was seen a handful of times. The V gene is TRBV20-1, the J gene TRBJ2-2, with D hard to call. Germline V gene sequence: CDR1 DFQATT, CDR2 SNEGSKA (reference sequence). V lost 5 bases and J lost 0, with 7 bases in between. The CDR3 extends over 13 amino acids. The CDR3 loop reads CSAQPPNTGELFF. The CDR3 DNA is TGCAGTGCTCAACCACCGAACACCGGGGAGCTGTTTTTT.

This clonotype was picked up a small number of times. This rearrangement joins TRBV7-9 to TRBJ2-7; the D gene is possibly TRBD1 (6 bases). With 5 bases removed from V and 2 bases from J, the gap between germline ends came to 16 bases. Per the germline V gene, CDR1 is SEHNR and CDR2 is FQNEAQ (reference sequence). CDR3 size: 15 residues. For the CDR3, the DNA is TGTGCCAGCAGCCCGCGATACAGGGAGACCTACGAGCAGTACGTC. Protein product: CASSPRYRETYEQYV.

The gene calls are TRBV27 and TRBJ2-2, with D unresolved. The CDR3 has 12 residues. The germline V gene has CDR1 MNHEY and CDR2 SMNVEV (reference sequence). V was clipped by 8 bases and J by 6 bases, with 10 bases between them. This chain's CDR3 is CASGSGPGELFF. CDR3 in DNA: TGTGCCAGCGGCTCCGGGCCCGGGGAGCTGTTTTTT.

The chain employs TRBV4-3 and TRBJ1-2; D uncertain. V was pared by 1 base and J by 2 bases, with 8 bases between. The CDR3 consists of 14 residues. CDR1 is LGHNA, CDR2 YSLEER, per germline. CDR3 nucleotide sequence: TGCGCCAGCAGCCAAGGGAAGGGAAACTATGGCTACACCTTC. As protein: CASSQGKGNYGYTF.

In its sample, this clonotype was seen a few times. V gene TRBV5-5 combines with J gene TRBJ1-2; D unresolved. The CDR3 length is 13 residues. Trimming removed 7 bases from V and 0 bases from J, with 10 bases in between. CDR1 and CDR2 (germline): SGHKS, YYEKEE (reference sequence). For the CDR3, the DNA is TGTGCCAGCCAGCTCACCTCTAACTATGGCTACACCTTC. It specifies CASQLTSNYGYTF.

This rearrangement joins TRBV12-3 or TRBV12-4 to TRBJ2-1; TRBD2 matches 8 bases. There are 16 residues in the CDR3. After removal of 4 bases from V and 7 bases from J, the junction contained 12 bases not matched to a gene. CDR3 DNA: TGTGCCAGCAGTTCCGGGACTAGTTTTCTAATAAATGAGCAGTTCTTC. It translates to CASSSGTSFLINEQFF.

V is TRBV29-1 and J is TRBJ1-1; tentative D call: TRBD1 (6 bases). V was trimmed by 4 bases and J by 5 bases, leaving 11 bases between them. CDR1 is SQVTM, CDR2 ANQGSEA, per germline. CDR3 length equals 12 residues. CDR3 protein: CSVVTGRTEAFF. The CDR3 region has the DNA TGCAGCGTTGTAACAGGGCGGACTGAAGCTTTCTTT.

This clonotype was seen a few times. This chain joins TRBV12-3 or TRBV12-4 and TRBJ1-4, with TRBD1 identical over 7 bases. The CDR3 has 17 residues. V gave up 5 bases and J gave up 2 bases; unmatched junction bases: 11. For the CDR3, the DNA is TGTGCCAGCAGTCCAGAGGGACAGTCCCCTACTAATGAAAAACTGTTTTTT. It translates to CASSPEGQSPTNEKLFF.

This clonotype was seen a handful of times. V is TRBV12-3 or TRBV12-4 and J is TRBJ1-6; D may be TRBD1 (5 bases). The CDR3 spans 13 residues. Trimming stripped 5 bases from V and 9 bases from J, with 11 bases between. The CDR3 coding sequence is TGTGCCAGCAGTGAGAGGGGCCCTTCACCCCTCCACTTT. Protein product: CASSERGPSPLHF.

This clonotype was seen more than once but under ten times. The CDR3 region is CASSFPEMRDEQFF. The CDR3 nucleotides read TGTGCCAGCAGTTTTCCAGAAATGCGGGATGAGCAGTTCTTC. The chain recombines TRBV12-3 or TRBV12-4 with TRBJ2-1; weak D call: TRBD2 (5 bases). Trimming took off 3 bases at V and 8 bases at J, with 14 bases between the two ends. The CDR3 runs 14 residues.

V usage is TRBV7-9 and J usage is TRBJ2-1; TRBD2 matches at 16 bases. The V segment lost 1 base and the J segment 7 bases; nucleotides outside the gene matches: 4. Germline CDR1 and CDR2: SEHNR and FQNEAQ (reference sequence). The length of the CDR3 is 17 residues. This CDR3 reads CASSLDGTSGRANEQFF. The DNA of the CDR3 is TGTGCCAGCAGCTTAGATGGGACTAGCGGGAGGGCTAATGAGCAGTTCTTC. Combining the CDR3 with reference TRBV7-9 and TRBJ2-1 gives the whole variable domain DTGVSQNPRHKITKRGQNVTFRCDPISEHNRLYWYRQTLGQGPEFLTYFQNEAQLEKSRLLSDRFSAERPKGSFSTLEIQRTEQGDSAMYLCASSLDGTSGRANEQFFGPGTRLTVL.

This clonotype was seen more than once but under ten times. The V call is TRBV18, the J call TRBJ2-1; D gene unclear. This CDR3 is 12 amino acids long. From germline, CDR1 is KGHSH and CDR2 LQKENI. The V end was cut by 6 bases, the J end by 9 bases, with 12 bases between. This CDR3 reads CASSLPHGEQFF. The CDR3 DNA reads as TGTGCCAGCTCCCTCCCGCATGGTGAGCAGTTCTTC.

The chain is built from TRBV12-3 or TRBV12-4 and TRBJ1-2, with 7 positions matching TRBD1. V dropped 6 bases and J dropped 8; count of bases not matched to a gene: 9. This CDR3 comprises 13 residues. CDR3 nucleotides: TGTGCCAGCAGCCCACAGGGGCTTCTGGGCTACACCTTC. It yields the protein CASSPQGLLGYTF.

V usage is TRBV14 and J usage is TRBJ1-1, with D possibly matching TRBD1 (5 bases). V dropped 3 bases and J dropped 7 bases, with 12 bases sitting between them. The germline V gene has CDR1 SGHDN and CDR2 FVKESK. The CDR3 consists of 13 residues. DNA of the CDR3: TGTGCCAGCAGCCAGGGTTCGCAGGGTGAAGCTTTCTTT. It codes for CASSQGSQGEAFF.

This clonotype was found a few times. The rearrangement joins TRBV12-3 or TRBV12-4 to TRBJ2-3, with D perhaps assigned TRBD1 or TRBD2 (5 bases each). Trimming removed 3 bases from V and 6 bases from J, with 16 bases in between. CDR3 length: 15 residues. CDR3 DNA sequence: TGTGCCAGCAGTTTCACATCCGGGGCTTCCGATACGCAGTATTTT. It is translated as CASSFTSGASDTQYF.

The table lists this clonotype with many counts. Written as DNA, the CDR3 is TGTGCCAGCAGCTTGATGGCGGGAGCTACCGCAGGGGAGCAGTACTTC. Translated, it gives CASSLMAGATAGEQYF. The chain links TRBV7-2 to TRBJ2-7; TRBD2 matches at 7 bases. The CDR3 consists of 16 residues. Germline V lookup: CDR1 SGHTA, CDR2 FQGNSA. V dropped 3 bases and J dropped 7; count of bases not matched to a gene: 15.

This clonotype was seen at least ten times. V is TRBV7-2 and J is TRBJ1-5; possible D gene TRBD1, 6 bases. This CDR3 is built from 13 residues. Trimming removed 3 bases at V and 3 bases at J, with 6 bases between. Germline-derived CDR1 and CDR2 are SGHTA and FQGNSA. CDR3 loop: CASSLGHNQPQHF. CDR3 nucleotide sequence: TGTGCCAGCAGCTTGGGACACAATCAGCCCCAGCATTTT. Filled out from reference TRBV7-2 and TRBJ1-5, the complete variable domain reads GAGVSQSPSNKVTEKGKDVELRCDPISGHTALYWYRQSLGQGLEFLIYFQGNSAPDKSGLPSDRFSAERTGGSVSTLTIQRTQQEDSAVYLCASSLGHNQPQHFGDGTRLSIL.

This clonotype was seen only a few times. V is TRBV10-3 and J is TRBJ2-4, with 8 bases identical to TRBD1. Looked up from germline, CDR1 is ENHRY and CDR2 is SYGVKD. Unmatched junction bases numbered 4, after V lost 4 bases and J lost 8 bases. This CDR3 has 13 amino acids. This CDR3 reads CAISGLTGDIQYF. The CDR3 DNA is TGTGCCATCAGTGGGTTGACAGGGGACATTCAGTACTTC.

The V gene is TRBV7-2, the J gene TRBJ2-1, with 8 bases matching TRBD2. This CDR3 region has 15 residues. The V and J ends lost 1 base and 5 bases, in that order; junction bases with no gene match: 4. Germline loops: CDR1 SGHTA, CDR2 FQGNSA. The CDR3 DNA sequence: TGTGCCAGCAGCTTAGTAGCGGGATCCAACAATGAGCAGTTCTTC. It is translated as CASSLVAGSNNEQFF.

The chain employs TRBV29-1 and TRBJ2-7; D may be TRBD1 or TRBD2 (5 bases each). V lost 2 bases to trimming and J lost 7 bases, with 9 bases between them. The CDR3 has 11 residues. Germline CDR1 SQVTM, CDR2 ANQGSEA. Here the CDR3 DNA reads TGCAGCGTTGAATTGTGGGGGGAGCAGTACGTC. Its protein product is CSVELWGEQYV.

The CDR3 nucleotides read TGTGCCAGCACTCACGGCAGGTCCTACGAGCAGTACGTC. It translates to CASTHGRSYEQYV. The chain carries TRBV2 and TRBJ2-7, with no clear D. Looked up from germline, CDR1 is SNHLY and CDR2 is FYNNEI. CDR3 length: 13 residues. V was cut by 7 bases and J by 1 base, with 11 bases left in between.

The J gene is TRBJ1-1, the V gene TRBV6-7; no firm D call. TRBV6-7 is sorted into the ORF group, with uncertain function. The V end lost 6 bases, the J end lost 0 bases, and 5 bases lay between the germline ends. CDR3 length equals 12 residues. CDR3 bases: TGTGCCAGCAGCCCGGTGAACACTGAAGCTTTCTTT. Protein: CASSPVNTEAFF.